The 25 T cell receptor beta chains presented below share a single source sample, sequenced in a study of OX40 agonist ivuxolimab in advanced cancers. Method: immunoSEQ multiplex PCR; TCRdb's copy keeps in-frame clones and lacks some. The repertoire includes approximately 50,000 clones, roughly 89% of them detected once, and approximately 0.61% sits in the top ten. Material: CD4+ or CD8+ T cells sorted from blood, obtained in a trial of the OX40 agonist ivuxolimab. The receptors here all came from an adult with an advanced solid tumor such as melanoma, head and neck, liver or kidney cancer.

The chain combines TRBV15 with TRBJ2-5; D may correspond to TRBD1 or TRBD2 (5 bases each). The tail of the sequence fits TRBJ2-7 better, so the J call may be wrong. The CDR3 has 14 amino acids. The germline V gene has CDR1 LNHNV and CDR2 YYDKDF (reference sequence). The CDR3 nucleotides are TGTGCCACCAGCAGAGATTATGGGGGATACGAGCAGTACTTC. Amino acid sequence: CATSRDYGGYEQYF.

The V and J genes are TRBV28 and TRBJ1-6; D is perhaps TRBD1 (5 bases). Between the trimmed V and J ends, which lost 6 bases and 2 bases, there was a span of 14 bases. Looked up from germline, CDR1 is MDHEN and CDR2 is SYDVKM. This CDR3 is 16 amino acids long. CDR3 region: CASSAGNPTYNSPLHF. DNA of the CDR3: TGTGCCAGCAGCGCAGGGAATCCAACCTATAATTCACCCCTCCACTTT.

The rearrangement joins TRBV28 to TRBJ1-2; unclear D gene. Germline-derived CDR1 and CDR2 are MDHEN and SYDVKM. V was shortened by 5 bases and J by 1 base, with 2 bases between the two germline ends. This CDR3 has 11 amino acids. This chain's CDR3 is CASSINYGYTF. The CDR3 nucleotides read TGTGCCAGCAGTATTAACTATGGCTACACCTTC.

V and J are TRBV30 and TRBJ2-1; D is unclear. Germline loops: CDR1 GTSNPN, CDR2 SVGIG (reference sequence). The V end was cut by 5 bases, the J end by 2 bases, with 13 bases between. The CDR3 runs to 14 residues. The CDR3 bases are TGTGCCTGGGATCTCGCTGGGCCCTACAATGAGCAGTTCTTC. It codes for CAWDLAGPYNEQFF.

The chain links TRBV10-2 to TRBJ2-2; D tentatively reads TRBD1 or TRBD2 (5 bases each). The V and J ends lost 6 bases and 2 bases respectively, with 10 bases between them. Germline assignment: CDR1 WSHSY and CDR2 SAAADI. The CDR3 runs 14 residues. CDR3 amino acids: CASSGTSNTGELFF. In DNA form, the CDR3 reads TGCGCCAGCAGCGGGACGTCCAACACCGGGGAGCTGTTTTTT.

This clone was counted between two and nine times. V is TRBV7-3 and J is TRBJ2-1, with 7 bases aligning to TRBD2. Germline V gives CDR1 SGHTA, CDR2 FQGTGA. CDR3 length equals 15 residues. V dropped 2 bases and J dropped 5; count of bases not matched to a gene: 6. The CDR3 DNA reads TGTGCCAGCAGCTTAGGAGCGGGGATCGACAATGAGCAGTTCTTC. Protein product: CASSLGAGIDNEQFF.

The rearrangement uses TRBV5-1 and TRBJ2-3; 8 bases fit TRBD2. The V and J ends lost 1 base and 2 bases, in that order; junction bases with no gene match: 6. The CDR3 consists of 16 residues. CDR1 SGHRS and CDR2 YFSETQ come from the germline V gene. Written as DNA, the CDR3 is TGCGCCAGCAGCTTGACGCCTAGCGGGCTCACAGATACGCAGTATTTT. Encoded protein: CASSLTPSGLTDTQYF. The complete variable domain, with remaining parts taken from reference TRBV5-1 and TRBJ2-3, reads KAGVTQTPRYLIKTRGQQVTLSCSPISGHRSVSWYQQTPGQGLQFLFEYFSETQRNKGNFPGRFSGRQFSNSRSEMNVSTLELGDSALYLCASSLTPSGLTDTQYFGPGTRLTVL.

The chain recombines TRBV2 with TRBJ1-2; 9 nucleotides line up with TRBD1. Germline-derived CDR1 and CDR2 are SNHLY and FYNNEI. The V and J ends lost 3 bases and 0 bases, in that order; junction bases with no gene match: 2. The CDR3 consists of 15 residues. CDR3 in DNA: TGTGCCAGCAGTGACCGACAGGGGGCTAACTATGGCTACACCTTC. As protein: CASSDRQGANYGYTF.

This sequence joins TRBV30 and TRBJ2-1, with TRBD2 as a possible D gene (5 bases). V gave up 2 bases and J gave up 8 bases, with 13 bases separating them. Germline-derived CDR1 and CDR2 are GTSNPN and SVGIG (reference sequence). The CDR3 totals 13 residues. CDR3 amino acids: CAWSRLGAYEQFF. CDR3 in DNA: TGTGCCTGGAGTCGTTTGGGAGCATATGAGCAGTTCTTC.

The CDR3 bases are TGTGCCAGCAGACCCTCCCACAGGTCCTTAGCCAAAAACATTCAGTACTTC. It specifies CASRPSHRSLAKNIQYF. The chain uses TRBV11-2 and TRBJ2-4, with D possibly matching TRBD1 (5 bases). V gave up 6 bases and J gave up 0 bases, with 18 bases separating them. From germline, CDR1 is SGHAT and CDR2 FQNNGV. This CDR3 has 17 amino acids.

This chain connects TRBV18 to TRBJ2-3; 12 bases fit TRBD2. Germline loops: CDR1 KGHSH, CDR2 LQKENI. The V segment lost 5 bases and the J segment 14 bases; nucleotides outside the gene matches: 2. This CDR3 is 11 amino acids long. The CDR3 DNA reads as TGTGCCAGCTCAAGGACTAGCGGGGCGTATTTT. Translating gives CASSRTSGAYF. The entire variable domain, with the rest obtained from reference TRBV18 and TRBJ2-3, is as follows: NAGVMQNPRHLVRRRGQEARLRCSPMKGHSHVYWYRQLPEEGLKFMVYLQKENIIDESGMPKERFSAEFPKEGPSILRIQQVVRGDSAAYFCASSRTSGAYFGPGTRLTVL.

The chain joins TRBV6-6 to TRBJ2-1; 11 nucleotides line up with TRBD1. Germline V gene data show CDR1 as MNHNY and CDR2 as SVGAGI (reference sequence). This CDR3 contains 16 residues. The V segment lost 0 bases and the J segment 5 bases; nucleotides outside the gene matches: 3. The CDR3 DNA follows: TGTGCCAGCAGTTACTCGGGACAGGGGGTTAACAATGAGCAGTTCTTC. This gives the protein CASSYSGQGVNNEQFF.

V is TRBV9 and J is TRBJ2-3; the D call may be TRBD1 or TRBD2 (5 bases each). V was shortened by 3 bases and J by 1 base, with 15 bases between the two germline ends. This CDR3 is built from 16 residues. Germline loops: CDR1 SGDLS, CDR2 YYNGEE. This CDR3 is CASSAGAHLGTDTQYF. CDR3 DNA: TGTGCCAGCAGCGCCGGGGCACATCTAGGCACAGATACGCAGTATTTT.

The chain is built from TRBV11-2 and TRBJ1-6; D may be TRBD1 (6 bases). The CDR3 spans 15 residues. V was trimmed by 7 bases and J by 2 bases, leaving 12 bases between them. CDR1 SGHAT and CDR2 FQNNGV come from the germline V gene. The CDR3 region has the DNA TGTGCCAGCATTCGGGGGGACACCTATAATTCACCCCTCCACTTT. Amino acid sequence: CASIRGDTYNSPLHF.

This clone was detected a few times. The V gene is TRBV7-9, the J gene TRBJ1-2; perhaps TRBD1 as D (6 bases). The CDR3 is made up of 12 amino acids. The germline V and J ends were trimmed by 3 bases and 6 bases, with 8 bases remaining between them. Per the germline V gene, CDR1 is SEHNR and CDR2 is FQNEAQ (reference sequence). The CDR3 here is CASSLDSNGYTF. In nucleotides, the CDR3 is TGTGCCAGCAGCTTGGACAGTAATGGCTACACCTTC.

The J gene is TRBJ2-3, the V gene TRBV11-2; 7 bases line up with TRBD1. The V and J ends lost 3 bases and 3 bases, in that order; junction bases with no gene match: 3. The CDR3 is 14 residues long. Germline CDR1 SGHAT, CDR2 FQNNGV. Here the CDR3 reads CASSLVQGTDTQYF. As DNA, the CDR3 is TGTGCCAGCAGCTTGGTACAGGGGACAGATACGCAGTATTTT.

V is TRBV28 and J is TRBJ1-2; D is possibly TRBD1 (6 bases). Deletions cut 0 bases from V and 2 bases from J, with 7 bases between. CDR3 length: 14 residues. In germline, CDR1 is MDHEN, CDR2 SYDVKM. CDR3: CASSLWDRNYGYTF. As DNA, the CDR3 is TGTGCCAGCAGTTTATGGGACAGAAACTATGGCTACACCTTC.

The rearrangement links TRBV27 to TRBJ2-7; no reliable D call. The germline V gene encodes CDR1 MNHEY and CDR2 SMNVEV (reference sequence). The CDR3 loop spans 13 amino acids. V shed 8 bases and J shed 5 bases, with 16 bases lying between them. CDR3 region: CASGIAGRDEQYF. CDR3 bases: TGTGCCAGCGGCATCGCTGGTCGGGACGAGCAGTACTTC.

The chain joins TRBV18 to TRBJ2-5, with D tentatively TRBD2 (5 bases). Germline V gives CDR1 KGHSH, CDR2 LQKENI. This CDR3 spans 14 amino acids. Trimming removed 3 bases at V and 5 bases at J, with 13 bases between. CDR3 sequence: CASSPPLARETQYF. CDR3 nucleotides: TGTGCCAGCTCACCTCCGCTAGCTCGGGAGACCCAGTACTTC.

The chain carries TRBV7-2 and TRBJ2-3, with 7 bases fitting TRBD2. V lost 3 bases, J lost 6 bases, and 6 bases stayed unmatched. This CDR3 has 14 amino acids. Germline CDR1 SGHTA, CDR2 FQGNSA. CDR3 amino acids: CASSFGGSRDTQYF. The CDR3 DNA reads TGTGCCAGCAGCTTCGGGGGGTCCAGGGATACGCAGTATTTT.

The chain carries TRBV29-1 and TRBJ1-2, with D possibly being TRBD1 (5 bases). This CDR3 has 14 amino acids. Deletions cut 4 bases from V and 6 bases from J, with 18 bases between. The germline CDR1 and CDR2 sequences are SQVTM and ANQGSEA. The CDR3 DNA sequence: TGCAGCGTTGTCCCCGGACACACTACAAATGGCTACACCTTC. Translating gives CSVVPGHTTNGYTF.

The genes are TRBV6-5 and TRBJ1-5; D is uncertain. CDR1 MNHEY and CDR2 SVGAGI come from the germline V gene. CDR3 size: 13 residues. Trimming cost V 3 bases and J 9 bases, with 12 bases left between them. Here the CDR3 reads CASSYGLHGPQHF. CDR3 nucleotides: TGTGCCAGCAGTTATGGGTTACATGGGCCCCAGCATTTT.

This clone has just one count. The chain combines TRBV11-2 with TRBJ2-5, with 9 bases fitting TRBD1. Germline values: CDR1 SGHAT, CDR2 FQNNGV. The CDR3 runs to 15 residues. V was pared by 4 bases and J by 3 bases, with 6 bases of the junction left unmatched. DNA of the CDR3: TGTGCCAGCAGCTCGATTCGGACAGGGGAAGAGACCCAGTACTTC. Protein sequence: CASSSIRTGEETQYF.

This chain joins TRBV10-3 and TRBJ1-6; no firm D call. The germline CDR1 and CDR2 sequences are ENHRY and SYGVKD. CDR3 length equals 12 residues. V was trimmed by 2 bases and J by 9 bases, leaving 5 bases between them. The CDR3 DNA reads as TGTGCCATCAGTGAGAGTACTTCACCCCTCCACTTT. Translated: CAISESTSPLHF.

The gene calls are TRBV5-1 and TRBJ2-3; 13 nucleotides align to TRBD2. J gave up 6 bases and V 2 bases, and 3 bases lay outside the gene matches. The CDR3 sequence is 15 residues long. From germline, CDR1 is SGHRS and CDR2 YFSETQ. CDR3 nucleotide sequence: TGCGCCAGCAGCTTAGGACTAGCGGGAGTGGATACGCAGTATTTT. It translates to CASSLGLAGVDTQYF.